A selection of T cell receptor beta chains follows, all from one sample in a study of control samples from healthy donors and cancer patients. The data were produced by immunoSEQ multiplex PCR, yet TCRdb's version contains in-frame clones alone and is incomplete. The sample carries 46,000 or so clones, over 90% recorded once. Sample: PBMCs. These receptors all stem from a woman aged 45-59 years with head and neck cancer. The CDR3 runs from the conserved cysteine through the conserved F or W. A D gene is named only where the DNA matches it firmly. Not every row has a clone size; where given, it reads once, few, many or a size class.

TRBJ1-5,TRBV6-5,.,.,TGTGCCAGCACTCTAGCGGGGAACAGCAATCAGCCCCAGCATTTT,CASTLAGNSNQPQHF
TRBJ1-1,TRBV7-2,TRBD1,.,TGTGCCAGCAGCACCGGGACAGCGGGCACTGAAGCTTTCTTT,CASSTGTAGTEAFF
TRBJ1-2,TRBV13,.,.,TGTGCCAGCAGCTTAGGCGATTGGGGGGAGAGCGGCTACACCTTC,CASSLGDWGESGYTF
TRBJ2-2,TRBV5-1,.,few,TGCGCCAGCAGCTCTTCGGGAGCGAACACCGGGGAGCTGTTTTTT,CASSSSGANTGELFF
TRBJ1-6,TRBV19,TRBD1,.,TGTGCCAGTAGCGCGGGAAGGGGGCCGCATAATTCACCCCTCCACTTT,CASSAGRGPHNSPLHF
TRBJ1-2,TRBV30,.,once,TGTGCCTGGAATCCACAGGGTCCCTATGGCTACACCTTC,CAWNPQGPYGYTF
TRBJ1-2,TRBV19,TRBD1,.,TGTGCCAGTAGTGGGACAGGGACCTATGGCTACACCTTC,CASSGTGTYGYTF
TRBJ2-7,TRBV5-6,TRBD2,.,TGTGCCAGCAGCCGGCAGCGGGGGGTGAGTGAGCAGTACTTC,CASSRQRGVSEQYF
TRBJ1-1,TRBV5-1,TRBD1,.,TGCGCCAGCAGCCTCCGGGACAGGGGCTTTTCGAACACTGAAGCTTTCTTT,CASSLRDRGFSNTEAFF
TRBJ2-7,TRBV4-2,.,.,TGTGCCAGCAGCCAAGATCCCAGGGGAGTCGAGCAGTACTTC,CASSQDPRGVEQYF
TRBJ2-5,TRBV28,TRBD2,.,TGTGCCAGCAGTCCCAGCGTAGCGGGAGCAGAGACCCAGTACTTC,CASSPSVAGAETQYF
TRBJ1-1,TRBV5-6,.,.,TGTGCCAGCAGCTCCGTGACAGGCGAAGGAGCTTTCTTT,CASSSVTGEGAFF
TRBJ2-2,TRBV19,.,.,TGTGCCAGTAGTATAGTGGGAGGAAATACCGGGGAGCTGTTTTTT,CASSIVGGNTGELFF
TRBJ2-6,TRBV5-5,.,once,TGTGCCAGCAGCTTGGCCGGGCTCCCAGGGGCCAACGTCCTGACTTTC,CASSLAGLPGANVLTF
TRBJ2-2,TRBV5-1,.,.,TGCGCCAGCAGCCCTCAGGCAGGACAAACGGCCGGGGAGCTGTTTTTT,CASSPQAGQTAGELFF
TRBJ2-3,TRBV9,.,.,TGTGCCAGCAGTCTCAGGGTAGCAGATACGCAGTATTTT,CASSLRVADTQYF
TRBJ1-1,TRBV5-4,.,.,TGTGCCAGCAGCTTGAAGGGGAATGCTGAAGCTTTCTTT,CASSLKGNAEAFF
TRBJ2-5,TRBV18,.,.,TGTGCCAGCTCACCACTGTTGCGAGGCAGGCGTGGATTTCAAGAGACCCAGTACTTC,CASSPLLRGRRGFQETQYF
TRBJ1-5,TRBV2,.,.,TGTGCCAGCAGTGAAGCCGGGCGGGGGGGGCTGCCCCAGCATTTT,CASSEAGRGGLPQHF
TRBJ1-1,TRBV18,.,few,TGTGCCAGCTCACCCCGACGGTTGAACTTGGAAGCTTTCTTT,CASSPRRLNLEAFF
TRBJ1-2,TRBV3-1/TRBV3-2,.,.,TGTGCCAGCAGCCACGGACAGCGCTATGGCTACACCTTC,CASSHGQRYGYTF
TRBJ2-5,TRBV24-1,.,.,TGTGCCACCAGTGATTTAGGGCGGGAAGAGACCCAGTACTTC,CATSDLGREETQYF
TRBJ2-5,TRBV28,TRBD2,.,TGTGCCAGCAGTGTACTAGCGGGAGGGCAAGAGACCCAGTACTTC,CASSVLAGGQETQYF
TRBJ2-1,TRBV10-2,TRBD2,.,TGCGCCAGCAGTGAGGCGGGGGGGCGGGCCAATGAGCAGTTCTTC,CASSEAGGRANEQFF
TRBJ1-5,TRBV19,.,.,TGTGCCAGTAGTCTTTCTCGGCGGAATCAGCCCCAGCATTTT,CASSLSRRNQPQHF
TRBJ2-4,TRBV3-1/TRBV3-2,TRBD2,.,TGTGCCAGCAGTCCGGACGGCAGCGGGAGGAAAAACATTCAGTACTTC,CASSPDGSGRKNIQYF
TRBJ2-2,TRBV2,.,.,TGTGCCAGCAGGGAACAGGGTTTGAACACCGGGGAGCTGTTTTTT,CASREQGLNTGELFF